These 3 T cell receptor beta chains were sequenced from one sample in a study of technical replicates of blood from several donors. Repertoires were generated with immunoSEQ multiplex PCR, while TCRdb's copy carries only in-frame clones and drops some. Among tens of thousands of clones, 95% to 97% were seen once, and the ten largest hold 0.2%. Sequencing input: T cells isolated from PBMCs. These receptors were taken from a human donor in good health.

This chain links TRBV28 with TRBJ2-2, with D unclear. Germline assignment: CDR1 MDHEN and CDR2 SYDVKM. V was shortened by 2 bases and J by 5 bases, with 15 bases between the two germline ends. This CDR3 comprises 16 residues. The CDR3 here is CASSLVLGGTTGELFF. CDR3 nucleotide sequence: TGTGCCAGCAGTTTAGTCCTCGGCGGTACGACCGGGGAGCTGTTTTTT.

The chain combines TRBV15 with TRBJ1-1; no definite D call. The CDR3 spans 13 residues. CDR1 is LNHNV and CDR2 is YYDKDF in the germline V gene (reference sequence). The V and J ends lost 2 bases and 7 bases respectively, with 11 bases between them. The CDR3 coding sequence is TGTGCCACCAGCAGAACCCAATGGAGTGAAGCTTTCTTT. Its protein is CATSRTQWSEAFF.

The chain employs TRBV7-8 and TRBJ1-4; no clear D gene. The CDR3 spans 12 residues. Germline V gene data show CDR1 as SGHVS and CDR2 as FQNEAQ. Trimming took off 5 bases at V and 5 bases at J, with 6 bases between the two ends. CDR3 coding DNA: TGTGCCAGCAGCAGCGGGAATGAAAAACTGTTTTTT. Residues: CASSSGNEKLFF.